This T cell receptor (beta chain) was sequenced for a study of early T cells in non-severe SARS-CoV-2 infection. At the level of the study: Sequencing was performed on bulk RNA from unsorted whole blood, leaving chains unpaired.

This clonotype was detected many times. The germline gives CDR1 SGHTA, CDR2 FQGNSA. This CDR3 has 14 amino acids. The germline V and J ends were trimmed by 7 bases and 1 base, with 10 bases remaining between them. Unique molecular identifiers (one per individual cDNA molecule) were attached. TCRdb analysed the 5' RACE reads with MiXCR anew, one entry per CDR3 protein. This table has 55,000 to 75,000 distinct CDR3 sequences, 9% to 10% appearing once. The sequenced sample was whole blood, obtained at baseline. The source of this sequence is an adult who was a healthcare worker with PCR-confirmed SARS-CoV-2 infection or an uninfected control (not recorded which). This chain joins TRBV7-2 and TRBJ2-2, with D uncertain. The CDR3 coding sequence is TGTGCCAGCACCCCGTTAAAGAACACCGGGGAGCTGTTTTTT. Amino acid sequence: CASTPLKNTGELFF.